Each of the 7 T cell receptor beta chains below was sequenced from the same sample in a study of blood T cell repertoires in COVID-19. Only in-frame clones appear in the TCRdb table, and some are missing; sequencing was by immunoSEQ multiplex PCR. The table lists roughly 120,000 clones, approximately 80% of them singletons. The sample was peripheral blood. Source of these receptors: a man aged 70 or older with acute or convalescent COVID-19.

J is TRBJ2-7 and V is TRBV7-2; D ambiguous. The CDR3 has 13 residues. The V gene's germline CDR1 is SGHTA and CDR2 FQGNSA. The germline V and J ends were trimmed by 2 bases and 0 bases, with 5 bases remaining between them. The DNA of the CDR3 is TGTGCCAGCAGCTTACCCAACTCCTACGAGCAGTACTTC. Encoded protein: CASSLPNSYEQYF.

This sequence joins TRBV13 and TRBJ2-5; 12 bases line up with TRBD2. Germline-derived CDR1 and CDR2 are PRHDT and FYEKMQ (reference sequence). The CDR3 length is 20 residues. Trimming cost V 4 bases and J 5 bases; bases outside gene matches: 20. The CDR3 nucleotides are TGTGCCAGCAGCTCCTGGACAGGGAGCCTAGCGGGGGGGCCAGGGGAGACCCAGTACTTC. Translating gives CASSSWTGSLAGGPGETQYF.

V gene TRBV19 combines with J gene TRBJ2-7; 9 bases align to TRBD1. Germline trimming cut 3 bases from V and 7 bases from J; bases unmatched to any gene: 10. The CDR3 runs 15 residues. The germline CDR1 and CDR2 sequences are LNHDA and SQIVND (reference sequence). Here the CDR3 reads CASSITLGQGEEQYF. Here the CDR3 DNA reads TGTGCCAGTAGTATCACCCTGGGACAGGGTGAAGAGCAGTACTTC.

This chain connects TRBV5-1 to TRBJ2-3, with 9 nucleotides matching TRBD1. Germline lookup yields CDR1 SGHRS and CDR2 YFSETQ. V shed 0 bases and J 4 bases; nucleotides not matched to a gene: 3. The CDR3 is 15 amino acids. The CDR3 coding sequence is TGCGCCAGCAGCTTGGGGACAGGGGACTCAGATACGCAGTATTTT. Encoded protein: CASSLGTGDSDTQYF.

This chain's CDR3 is CASRAVAGYNEQFF. The CDR3 nucleotides are TGTGCCAGCAGAGCGGTAGCGGGGTACAATGAGCAGTTCTTC. The chain uses TRBV28 and TRBJ2-1, with TRBD2 identical over 8 bases. Germline CDR1 reads MDHEN; CDR2 reads SYDVKM. The CDR3 length is 14 residues. With V trimmed by 6 bases and J by 4 bases, 5 bases remained unmatched.

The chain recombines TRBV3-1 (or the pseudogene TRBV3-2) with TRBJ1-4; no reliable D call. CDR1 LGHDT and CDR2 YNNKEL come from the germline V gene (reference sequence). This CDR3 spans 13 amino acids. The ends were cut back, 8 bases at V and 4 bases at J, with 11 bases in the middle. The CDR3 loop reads CASGTANNEKLFF. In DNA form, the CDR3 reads TGTGCCAGCGGAACAGCAAATAATGAAAAACTGTTTTTT.

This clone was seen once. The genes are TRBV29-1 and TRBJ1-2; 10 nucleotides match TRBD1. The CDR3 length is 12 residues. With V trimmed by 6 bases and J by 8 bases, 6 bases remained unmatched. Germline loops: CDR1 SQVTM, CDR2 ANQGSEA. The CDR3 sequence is CSVGGQGKGYTF. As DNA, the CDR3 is TGCAGCGTGGGGGGACAGGGGAAAGGCTACACCTTC.